These 28 T cell receptor beta chains were sequenced from one sample in a study of shared clonotypes between healthy human individuals. Some clones are missing from TCRdb's copy, which holds only in-frame ones; the method was immunoSEQ multiplex PCR. The repertoire holds over a million clones, with around three quarters as singletons. The sequenced sample consisted of memory CD4+ T cells from PBMCs. Subset denoted: CD45RA-negative fraction. The receptor set was obtained from a man aged 18 to 29 in good health. Some clones in this sample may be carry-over from other donors' samples.

CDR3: CASSQGTSGRLGEQYF. CDR3 nucleotide sequence: TGTGCCAGCAGCCAGGGGACTAGCGGGAGGTTAGGGGAGCAGTACTTC. The V call is TRBV4-2, the J call TRBJ2-7; 15 bases agree with TRBD2. V lost 3 bases to trimming and J lost 7 bases; unmatched junction nucleotides: 7. From germline, CDR1 is LGHNA and CDR2 YNFKEQ. There are 16 residues in the CDR3.

The chain is built from TRBV5-4 and TRBJ2-3, with D perhaps matching TRBD1 (6 bases). Trimming removed 5 bases at V and 0 bases at J, with 13 bases between. The CDR3 has 15 residues. Per germline, CDR1 SGHNT and CDR2 YYREEE (reference sequence). As DNA, the CDR3 is TGTGCCAGCAGTTCACCTGACAGGAGCACAGATACGCAGTATTTT. Protein product: CASSSPDRSTDTQYF. The variable domain in full, with the rest retrieved from reference TRBV5-4 and TRBJ2-3, is ETGVTQSPTHLIKTRGQQVTLRCSSQSGHNTVSWYQQALGQGPQFIFQYYREEENGRGNFPPRFSGLQFPNYSSELNVNALELDDSALYLCASSSPDRSTDTQYFGPGTRLTVL.

V is TRBV13 and J is TRBJ2-3, with TRBD1 matching 10 bases. V shed 4 bases and J 6 bases; nucleotides not matched to a gene: 4. CDR3 length equals 14 residues. Germline loops: CDR1 PRHDT, CDR2 FYEKMQ (reference sequence). Here the CDR3 reads CASSSGQGGDTQYF. The CDR3 region has the DNA TGTGCCAGCAGCTCAGGACAGGGGGGGGATACGCAGTATTTT.

This sequence joins TRBV5-4 and TRBJ2-5; tentatively, D is TRBD2 (5 bases). Germline V lookup: CDR1 SGHNT, CDR2 YYREEE (reference sequence). The length of the CDR3 is 13 residues. V shed 1 base and J shed 5 bases, with 9 bases lying between them. CDR3 in amino acids: CASSLFPGETQYF. The CDR3 nucleotides are TGTGCCAGCAGCTTGTTTCCGGGGGAGACCCAGTACTTC.

The J gene is TRBJ2-7, the V gene TRBV5-1; TRBD2 matches 10 bases. The germline CDR1 and CDR2 sequences are SGHRS and YFSETQ. The CDR3 runs to 14 residues. V lost 4 bases, J lost 6 bases, and 7 bases stayed unmatched. This chain's CDR3 is CASSPSGRVGEQYF. CDR3 DNA: TGCGCCAGCAGCCCCAGCGGGAGGGTTGGCGAGCAGTACTTC.

This clone was recorded once. The chain recombines TRBV25-1 with TRBJ1-4; tentative D call: TRBD1 (6 bases). The CDR3 has 14 residues. In germline, CDR1 is MGHDK, CDR2 SYGVNS. Trimming took 4 bases from V and 5 from J, leaving 11 bases between them. The CDR3 is CASSGTAFNEKLFF. In DNA, the CDR3 is TGTGCCAGCAGTGGGACAGCTTTCAATGAAAAACTGTTTTTT.

CDR3 loop: CATSRRLGIGGYTF. The CDR3 region has the DNA TGTGCCACCAGCAGGCGATTGGGAATTGGGGGCTACACCTTC. V gene TRBV15 combines with J gene TRBJ1-2; no reliable D call. CDR1 and CDR2 (germline): LNHNV, YYDKDF (reference sequence). Trimming removed 3 bases from V and 8 bases from J, with 16 bases in between. This CDR3 has 14 residues.

The gene calls are TRBV7-8 and TRBJ1-5, with TRBD1 matching 7 bases. V gave up 3 bases and J gave up 2 bases; unmatched junction bases: 7. The CDR3 spans 16 residues. Germline V gene lookup returns CDR1 SGHVS and CDR2 FQNEAQ. In nucleotides, the CDR3 is TGTGCCAGCAGCTTCTCAGGGGGAGGTGGCAATCAGCCCCAGCATTTT. It codes for CASSFSGGGGNQPQHF.

The rearrangement joins TRBV30 to TRBJ2-3; D is undetermined. The CDR3 spans 15 residues. From germline, CDR1 is GTSNPN and CDR2 SVGIG (reference sequence). Deletions cut 3 bases from V and 0 bases from J, with 13 bases between. CDR3 in amino acids: CAWSLRRSSTDTQYF. The CDR3, as DNA: TGTGCCTGGAGCTTAAGGCGGAGTAGCACAGATACGCAGTATTTT.

The V call is TRBV4-3, the J call TRBJ2-1, with D possibly TRBD1 on 6 matching bases. Germline-derived CDR1 and CDR2 are LGHNA and YSLEER. V shed 2 bases and J shed 7 bases, with 18 bases lying between them. CDR3 length equals 16 residues. The CDR3 DNA reads as TGCGCCAGCAGCCAATCTACAGGGCCTCTTGCAAATGAGCAGTTCTTC. The encoded protein is CASSQSTGPLANEQFF.

The chain joins TRBV29-1 to TRBJ2-7; TRBD2 matches at 10 bases. This CDR3 is built from 14 residues. Germline V CDR1 and CDR2: SQVTM, ANQGSEA. V gave up 7 bases and J gave up 3 bases; unmatched junction bases: 9. The CDR3 bases are TGCAGCGCAAAGACTAGCGGGTCTCACTACGAGCAGTACTTC. Amino acid sequence: CSAKTSGSHYEQYF.

As to this clone: The identical CDR3 is also encoded by other nucleotide sequences in the sample. V and J are TRBV7-8 and TRBJ2-5; 7 bases are a match to TRBD1. The CDR3 has 14 residues. V shed 5 bases and J 1 base; nucleotides not matched to a gene: 4. Germline assignment: CDR1 SGHVS and CDR2 FQNEAQ. CDR3 region: CASSPGTVQETQYF. The DNA of the CDR3 is TGTGCCAGCAGCCCCGGGACAGTCCAAGAGACCCAGTACTTC.

The chain joins TRBV11-1 to TRBJ2-3; D gene ambiguous. Trimming removed 2 bases from V and 4 bases from J, with 4 bases in between. CDR3 length: 12 residues. Germline-derived CDR1 and CDR2 are SGHAT and FQDESV (reference sequence). CDR3 in DNA: TGTGCCAGCAGCTTACGCTCAGATACGCAGTATTTT. Encoded protein: CASSLRSDTQYF.

With respect to this clone: An end of the junction differs from the germline gene, which may be a read error. The chain combines TRBV11-3 with TRBJ2-2; a weak D match, TRBD1 (6 bases). This CDR3 spans 15 amino acids. Germline assignment: CDR1 SGHNT and CDR2 YENEEA. CDR3 DNA: TGTGCCAGCAGCTTAGAACAGGGTGACACCGGGGAGCCGTTTTTT. Amino acids: CASSLEQGDTGEPFF. The full variable domain, completed using reference TRBV11-3 and TRBJ2-2, is EAGVVQSPRYKIIEKKQPVAFWCNPISGHNTLYWYLQNLGQGPELLIRYENEEAVDDSQLPKDRFSAERLKGVDSTLKIQPAELGDSAVYLCASSLEQGDTGEPFFGEGSRLTVL.

A remark on this clone: Compared with germline, one end of the junction differs, possibly owing to a read error. The J gene is TRBJ2-2, the V gene TRBV19; 7 bases match TRBD2. Germline values: CDR1 LNHDA, CDR2 SQIVND (reference sequence). The CDR3 loop spans 16 amino acids. CDR3 nucleotides: TGTGCCAGTAGATCCCTCCAGGGACTAAACACCGGGGAGCTGCTTTTT. Protein product: CASRSLQGLNTGELLF.

In the case of this clone: The junction does not match germline at one end; this may be a read error. The chain carries TRBV28 and TRBJ2-2; a weak D match, TRBD1 (6 bases). This CDR3 spans 14 amino acids. Looked up from germline, CDR1 is MDHEN and CDR2 is SYDVKM. CDR3 coding DNA: TGTGCCAGCAGTTACACAGGGAACTCCGGGGAGCTGTTTTTT. As protein: CASSYTGNSGELFF.

This chain links TRBV6-6 with TRBJ2-6; no definite D call. CDR3 length: 15 residues. The V end lost 5 bases, the J end lost 0 bases, and 8 bases lay between the germline ends. Germline values: CDR1 MNHNY, CDR2 SVGAGI (reference sequence). CDR3 coding DNA: TGTGCCAGCAGTATTGACGGCTCTGGGGCCAACGTCCTGACTTTC. Its translation: CASSIDGSGANVLTF.

The genes are TRBV27 and TRBJ2-7, with TRBD1 matching over 7 bases. Per germline, CDR1 MNHEY and CDR2 SMNVEV (reference sequence). Trimming removed 6 bases from V and 6 bases from J; junction bases left unmatched: 8. The CDR3 spans 13 residues. This CDR3 is CASSLTGWSEQYF. CDR3 sequence (DNA): TGTGCCAGCAGCCTGACAGGGTGGAGCGAGCAGTACTTC.

The gene calls are TRBV2 and TRBJ1-1; D gene unclear. The CDR3 has 13 amino acids. From germline, CDR1 is SNHLY and CDR2 FYNNEI. The V end lost 8 bases, the J end lost 3 bases, and 13 bases lay between the germline ends. This chain's CDR3 is CASFQARDTEAFF. CDR3 DNA sequence: TGTGCCAGCTTTCAGGCACGGGACACTGAAGCTTTCTTT.

Notes on this clone: One base separates it from a far larger clone, so it is likely a read error. J is TRBJ2-5 and V is TRBV11-3, with D hard to call. Germline CDR1 reads SGHNT; CDR2 reads YENEEA. The length of the CDR3 is 12 residues. V dropped 5 bases and J dropped 9 bases, with 13 bases sitting between them. The CDR3 loop reads CASSLGGSPQYF. The DNA of the CDR3 is TGTGCCAGCAGCCTCGGTGGGTCCCCCCAGTACTTC. The whole variable domain, filled in from reference TRBV11-3 and TRBJ2-5, reads EAGVVQSPRYKIIEKKQPVAFWCNPISGHNTLYWYLQNLGQGPELLIRYENEEAVDDSQLPKDRFSAERLKGVDSTLKIQPAELGDSAVYLCASSLGGSPQYFGPGTRLLVL.

The chain recombines TRBV2 with TRBJ2-5, with D unresolved. Trimming pared 2 bases from V and 4 bases from J, leaving 11 bases between. Germline V CDR1 and CDR2: SNHLY, FYNNEI. This CDR3 spans 14 amino acids. Written as DNA, the CDR3 is TGTGCCAGCAGTGAATGGGGTTTGGGAGAGACCCAGTACTTC. Translated, it gives CASSEWGLGETQYF.

In this sample, this clone turned up a few times. The chain employs TRBV7-2 and TRBJ2-3, with a tentative D call TRBD1 (5 bases). Trimming left V 5 bases short and J 2 bases short, with 8 bases between. This CDR3 spans 13 amino acids. The germline V gene has CDR1 SGHTA and CDR2 FQGNSA. The CDR3 reads CASSGQYTDTQYF. The DNA of the CDR3 is TGTGCCAGCAGCGGACAATACACAGATACGCAGTATTTT.

The CDR3 protein is CASSLEQNTEAFF. As DNA, the CDR3 is TGCGCCAGCAGCTTGGAACAGAACACTGAAGCTTTCTTT. The chain employs TRBV5-1 and TRBJ1-1; D is unresolved. CDR1 is SGHRS, CDR2 YFSETQ, per germline. The CDR3 consists of 13 residues. Trimming cost V 0 bases and J 1 base, with 4 bases left between them. Combining the CDR3 with reference TRBV5-1 and TRBJ1-1 gives the whole variable domain KAGVTQTPRYLIKTRGQQVTLSCSPISGHRSVSWYQQTPGQGLQFLFEYFSETQRNKGNFPGRFSGRQFSNSRSEMNVSTLELGDSALYLCASSLEQNTEAFFGQGTRLTVV.

This rearrangement joins TRBV4-1 to TRBJ2-2; possibly TRBD2 for D (6 bases). CDR3 length: 18 amino acids. The germline V gene encodes CDR1 MGHRA and CDR2 YSYEKL. V lost 4 bases and J lost 7, with 25 bases in between. The CDR3 nucleotides read TGCGCCAGCAGCCGCTCCCCCCCCGGGACGGAGGACTACGGGGAGCTGTTTTTT. It codes for CASSRSPPGTEDYGELFF.

J is TRBJ2-1 and V is TRBV6-1; a weak D match, TRBD2 (5 bases). The CDR3 is 13 residues long. V lost 3 bases to trimming and J lost 4 bases, with 7 bases between them. CDR1 is MNHNS, CDR2 SASEGT, per germline. CDR3 nucleotide sequence: TGTGCCAGCAGTGATGGGAGATACAATGAGCAGTTCTTC. It encodes CASSDGRYNEQFF.

The chain combines TRBV4-2 with TRBJ2-5; 8 bases agree with TRBD2. Germline values: CDR1 LGHNA, CDR2 YNFKEQ. The CDR3 sequence is 16 residues long. V was pared by 3 bases and J by 5 bases, with 11 bases of the junction left unmatched. The CDR3 is CASSHYTGGRDETQYF. The CDR3 DNA follows: TGTGCCAGCAGCCATTACACGGGAGGGAGGGATGAGACCCAGTACTTC.

The chain recombines TRBV28 with TRBJ1-2; 7 nucleotides line up with TRBD1. V shed 7 bases, J shed 4 bases, and the junction held 9 bases outside the gene matches. The CDR3 consists of 14 residues. CDR1 and CDR2 (germline): MDHEN, SYDVKM. CDR3 DNA: TGTGCCAGCAACCTCCCGGGACAGCCCTATGGCTACACCTTC. Its translation is CASNLPGQPYGYTF.

This clone was counted once. V gene TRBV30 combines with J gene TRBJ2-4; TRBD2 matches at 7 bases. The CDR3 consists of 17 residues. Germline CDR1 GTSNPN, CDR2 SVGIG (reference sequence). The trim removed 3 bases at V and 0 bases at J, leaving 11 bases unmatched. The CDR3 bases are TGTGCCTGGAGACCCCTCCGGGGGGAGTTAGCCAAAAACATTCAGTACTTC. Encoded protein: CAWRPLRGELAKNIQYF.